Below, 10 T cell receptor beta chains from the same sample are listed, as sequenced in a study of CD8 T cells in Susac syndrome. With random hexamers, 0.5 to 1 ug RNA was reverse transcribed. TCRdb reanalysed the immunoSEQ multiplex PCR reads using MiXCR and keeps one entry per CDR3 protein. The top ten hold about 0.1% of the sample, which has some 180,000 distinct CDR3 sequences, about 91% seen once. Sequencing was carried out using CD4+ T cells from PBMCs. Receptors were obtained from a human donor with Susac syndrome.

CDR3 sequence (DNA): TGTGCCAGCACCAACACTGTGCGGACAGGGGGCCACGAGCAGTACTTC. This codes for CASTNTVRTGGHEQYF. V is TRBV12-3 or TRBV12-4 and J is TRBJ2-7; the match to TRBD1 covers 11 bases. With V trimmed by 7 bases and J by 5 bases, 13 bases remained unmatched. The CDR3 loop spans 16 amino acids.

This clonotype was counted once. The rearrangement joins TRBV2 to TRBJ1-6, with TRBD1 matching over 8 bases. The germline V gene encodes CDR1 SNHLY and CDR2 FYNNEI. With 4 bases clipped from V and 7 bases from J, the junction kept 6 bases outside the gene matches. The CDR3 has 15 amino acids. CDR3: CASSADRVGNSPLHF. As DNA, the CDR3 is TGTGCCAGCAGTGCGGACAGGGTAGGAAATTCACCCCTCCACTTT.

CDR3 sequence reads: CASSLARLNTEAFF. In DNA form, the CDR3 reads TGTGCCAGCAGCTTAGCCAGGCTGAACACTGAAGCTTTCTTT. The V call is TRBV7-2, the J call TRBJ1-1; no reliable D call. The V gene's germline CDR1 is SGHTA and CDR2 FQGNSA. This CDR3 region has 14 residues. The V gene lost 0 bases and the J gene lost 0 bases, with 5 bases spanning the gap.

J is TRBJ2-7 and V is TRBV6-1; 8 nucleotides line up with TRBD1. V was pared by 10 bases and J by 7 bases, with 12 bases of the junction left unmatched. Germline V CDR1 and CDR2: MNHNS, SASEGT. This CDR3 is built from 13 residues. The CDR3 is CATELDRAGEQYF. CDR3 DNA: TGTGCCACCGAACTGGACAGGGCGGGGGAGCAGTACTTC.

DNA of the CDR3: TGCAGTGCTAACCTAGCGGGGACCCAAGAGACCCAGTACTTC. It encodes CSANLAGTQETQYF. The chain recombines TRBV20-1 with TRBJ2-5; 9 bases line up with TRBD2. CDR1 is DFQATT, CDR2 SNEGSKA, per germline (reference sequence). The CDR3 is 14 amino acids. Trimming took 4 bases from V and 1 from J; bases not matched to a gene: 4.

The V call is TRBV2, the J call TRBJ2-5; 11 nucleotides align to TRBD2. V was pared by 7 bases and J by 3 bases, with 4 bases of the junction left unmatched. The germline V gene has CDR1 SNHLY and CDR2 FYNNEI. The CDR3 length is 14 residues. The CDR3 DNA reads TGTGCCAGCACCCTGGGACTAGCGGAAGAGACCCAGTACTTC. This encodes CASTLGLAEETQYF.

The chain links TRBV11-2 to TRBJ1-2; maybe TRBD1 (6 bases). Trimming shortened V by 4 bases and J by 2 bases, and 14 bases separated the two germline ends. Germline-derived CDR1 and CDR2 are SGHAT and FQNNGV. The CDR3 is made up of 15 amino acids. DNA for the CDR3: TGTGCCAGCAGCTCCTTGACAGGACTAAACTATGGCTACACCTTC. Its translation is CASSSLTGLNYGYTF.

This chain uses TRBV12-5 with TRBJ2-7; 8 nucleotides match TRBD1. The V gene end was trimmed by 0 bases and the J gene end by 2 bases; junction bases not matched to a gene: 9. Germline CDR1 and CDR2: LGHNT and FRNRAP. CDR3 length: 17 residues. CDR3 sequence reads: CASGLVPGQGTPYEQYF. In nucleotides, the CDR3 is TGTGCTAGTGGTTTGGTACCCGGACAGGGAACTCCCTACGAGCAGTACTTC.

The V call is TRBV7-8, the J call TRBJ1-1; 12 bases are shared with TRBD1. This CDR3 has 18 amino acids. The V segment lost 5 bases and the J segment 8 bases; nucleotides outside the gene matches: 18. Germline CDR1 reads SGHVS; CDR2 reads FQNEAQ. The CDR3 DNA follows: TGTGCCAGCAGCCCGGGACCCGGAACCGGGACAGGGGGCTCGGAAGCTTTCTTT. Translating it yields CASSPGPGTGTGGSEAFF.

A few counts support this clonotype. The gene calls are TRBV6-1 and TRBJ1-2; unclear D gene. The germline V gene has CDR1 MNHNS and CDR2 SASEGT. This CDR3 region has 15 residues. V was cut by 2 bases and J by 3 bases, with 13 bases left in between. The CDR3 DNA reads TGTGCCAGCAGTGAACTTGCGGTAATCGACTATGGCTACACCTTC. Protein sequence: CASSELAVIDYGYTF.